A single sample gave rise to the 29 T cell receptor beta chains below, sequenced in a study of sequential checkpoint blockade in melanoma. The treatment is: randomized to nivolumab then ipilimumab (arm A) or the reverse (arm B). Sequenced by immunoSEQ multiplex PCR; TCRdb stores in-frame clones only, minus some. This table has 20,000 to 25,000 clones, roughly four fifths appearing once. The sample here was CD8+ T cells sorted from blood (inferred from file names), taken from a patient given nivolumab and ipilimumab in sequence. These receptors all stem from a human donor with melanoma.

In its sample, this clone was seen a few times. The chain joins TRBV6-5 to TRBJ2-6, with D perhaps TRBD2 (5 bases). V lost 5 bases, J lost 0 bases, and 8 bases lay in between. In germline, CDR1 is MNHEY, CDR2 SVGAGI. CDR3 length equals 15 residues. For the CDR3, the DNA is TGTGCCAGCAGTCTCGGGGTCTCTGGGGCCAACGTCCTGACTTTC. Translating gives CASSLGVSGANVLTF.

CDR3 residues: CASSFGTGRNQPQHF. CDR3 sequence (DNA): TGTGCCAGCAGCTTCGGGACAGGGCGCAATCAGCCCCAGCATTTT. V is TRBV28 and J is TRBJ1-5, with 9 bases matching TRBD1. V shed 6 bases and J 2 bases; nucleotides not matched to a gene: 5. CDR3 length equals 15 residues. Germline V gene sequence: CDR1 MDHEN, CDR2 SYDVKM.

The V gene is TRBV27, the J gene TRBJ2-7; the D gene is possibly TRBD2 (7 bases). Germline CDR1 and CDR2: MNHEY and SMNVEV (reference sequence). V was shortened by 4 bases and J by 6 bases, with 19 bases between the two germline ends. This CDR3 has 15 residues. CDR3 residues: CASSYTRGGVREQYF. The CDR3 DNA is TGTGCCAGCAGTTATACTAGGGGGGGAGTCCGCGAGCAGTACTTC.

There are a few counts of this clone. V gene TRBV6-6 combines with J gene TRBJ2-2, with D hard to call. V was cut by 8 bases and J by 0 bases, with 10 bases left in between. Germline values: CDR1 MNHNY, CDR2 SVGAGI (reference sequence). This CDR3 is 14 amino acids long. For the CDR3, the DNA is TGTGCCAGCCTCAGAGGCGCGAACACCGGGGAGCTGTTTTTT. Amino acids: CASLRGANTGELFF.

The V gene is TRBV28, the J gene TRBJ1-2; TRBD1 aligns across 7 bases. The CDR3 is made up of 14 amino acids. Germline lookup yields CDR1 MDHEN and CDR2 SYDVKM. CDR3 coding DNA: TGTGCAGGCGGAATTGCAGGGACAGTAAATGGCTACACCTTC. It specifies CAGGIAGTVNGYTF.

This chain connects TRBV7-9 to TRBJ1-1; perhaps TRBD1 as D (5 bases). V dropped 6 bases and J dropped 1 base, with 15 bases sitting between them. CDR3 length equals 15 residues. CDR1 is SEHNR and CDR2 is FQNEAQ in the germline V gene (reference sequence). The CDR3 reads CASSHSQGRNTEAFF. The CDR3 DNA reads as TGTGCCAGCAGTCATTCTCAGGGCAGGAACACTGAAGCTTTCTTT.

The chain uses TRBV25-1 and TRBJ2-5, with a weak D call TRBD1 (6 bases). Trimming shortened V by 6 bases and J by 4 bases, and 15 bases separated the two germline ends. This CDR3 contains 14 residues. Germline V gene lookup returns CDR1 MGHDK and CDR2 SYGVNS. CDR3 bases: TGTGCCAGCAGCATTACAGGGTCTGGAGAGACCCAGTACTTC. This sequence encodes CASSITGSGETQYF.

This chain links TRBV7-8 with TRBJ2-1, with a tentative D call TRBD2 (7 bases). The V end lost 5 bases, the J end lost 8 bases, and 13 bases lay between the germline ends. The CDR3 is 13 residues long. Germline-derived CDR1 and CDR2 are SGHVS and FQNEAQ. CDR3 nucleotides: TGTGCCAGCAGCCATGGCGGGGGCGATGAGCAGTTCTTC. The encoded protein is CASSHGGGDEQFF.

This sequence joins TRBV29-1 and TRBJ2-5; D may be TRBD2 (5 bases). Per the germline V gene, CDR1 is SQVTM and CDR2 is ANQGSEA. The CDR3 has 13 amino acids. Between the trimmed V and J ends, which lost 6 bases and 5 bases, there was a span of 16 bases. The CDR3 nucleotides are TGCAGCGTAAGACCCAGCGGTCCGGAGACCCAGTACTTC. This gives the protein CSVRPSGPETQYF.

The chain recombines TRBV5-6 with TRBJ2-5; D is uncertain. The CDR3 spans 16 residues. The V and J ends lost 4 bases and 4 bases respectively, with 20 bases between them. The germline gives CDR1 SGHDT, CDR2 YYEEEE. The CDR3 loop is CASSLLPQALGETQYF. Here the CDR3 DNA reads TGTGCCAGCAGCCTTCTTCCGCAGGCATTAGGAGAGACCCAGTACTTC.

The chain links TRBV7-2 to TRBJ2-7; TRBD1 is a possible D gene (5 bases). The CDR3 is 14 amino acids. V was trimmed by 3 bases and J by 0 bases, leaving 9 bases between them. Germline V gene sequence: CDR1 SGHTA, CDR2 FQGNSA. The CDR3 DNA sequence: TGTGCCAGCAGCTTCCAGGGAAGCTCCTACGAGCAGTACTTC. Translation: CASSFQGSSYEQYF.

There are a few counts of this clone. The CDR3 here is CASSYSSQGGADTQYF. CDR3 DNA: TGTGCCAGCAGTTACTCGTCCCAGGGAGGGGCAGATACGCAGTATTTT. This sequence joins TRBV6-5 and TRBJ2-3, with 7 bases lining up with TRBD2. J lost 4 bases, V lost 0 bases, and 7 bases had no gene match. Germline CDR1 reads MNHEY; CDR2 reads SVGAGI. The CDR3 runs 16 residues.

J is TRBJ2-3 and V is TRBV7-2; the match to TRBD1 covers 7 bases. This CDR3 spans 16 amino acids. Germline V gene lookup returns CDR1 SGHTA and CDR2 FQGNSA. Trimming at V came to 5 bases and at J to 2 bases, leaving 10 bases not matched to a gene. The CDR3 region has the DNA TGTGCCAGCAGCCCCCAAGGGGGCCTTCTCACAGATACGCAGTATTTT. Protein product: CASSPQGGLLTDTQYF.

This rearrangement joins TRBV19 to TRBJ1-1; D gene unclear. CDR3 length: 14 residues. V was pared by 5 bases and J by 1 base, with 11 bases between. Germline CDR1 is LNHDA and CDR2 is SQIVND (reference sequence). The CDR3 sequence is CASSAVTGNTEAFF. In DNA form, the CDR3 reads TGTGCCAGTAGTGCGGTGACTGGGAACACTGAAGCTTTCTTT.

This rearrangement joins TRBV7-8 to TRBJ2-7, with 7 bases matching TRBD1. Trimming cost V 3 bases and J 0 bases; bases outside gene matches: 8. Germline V gives CDR1 SGHVS, CDR2 FQNEAQ. The CDR3 has 16 amino acids. This CDR3 is CASSFGTAYSSYEQYF. The CDR3 nucleotides are TGTGCCAGCAGCTTCGGGACAGCTTACTCCTCCTACGAGCAGTACTTC.

The chain combines TRBV27 with TRBJ2-3; 16 bases are shared with TRBD2. The length of the CDR3 is 19 residues. V lost 4 bases and J lost 2; bases outside the gene matches: 9. Germline V gene lookup returns CDR1 MNHEY and CDR2 SMNVEV (reference sequence). The CDR3 DNA reads as TGTGCCAGCAGTTCCGGGACTAGCGGGGGGGGGACCTTCACAGATACGCAGTATTTT. This codes for CASSSGTSGGGTFTDTQYF.

This sequence joins TRBV6-6 and TRBJ2-7; TRBD1 might be the D (5 bases). Germline assignment: CDR1 MNHNY and CDR2 SVGAGI (reference sequence). The CDR3 covers 13 residues. The ends were cut back, 2 bases at V and 7 bases at J, with 12 bases in the middle. The DNA for the CDR3 is TGTGCCAGCAGTTACGTGGACAACTCTGAGCAGTACTTC. This encodes CASSYVDNSEQYF.

This rearrangement joins TRBV13 to TRBJ2-3; 9 bases match TRBD1. The CDR3 has 16 amino acids. V gave up 5 bases and J gave up 6 bases; unmatched junction bases: 12. Germline-derived CDR1 and CDR2 are PRHDT and FYEKMQ (reference sequence). CDR3 region: CASSAPQGAVSDTQYF. In DNA, the CDR3 is TGTGCCAGCAGCGCCCCACAGGGGGCCGTATCGGATACGCAGTATTTT.

The chain couples TRBV9 to TRBJ2-1; the match to TRBD2 covers 11 bases. The germline CDR1 and CDR2 sequences are SGDLS and YYNGEE. After removal of 2 bases from V and 7 bases from J, the junction contained 11 bases not matched to a gene. This CDR3 region has 17 residues. The CDR3 sequence is CASSVGLAGGPQNEQFF. DNA for the CDR3: TGTGCCAGCAGCGTCGGACTAGCGGGCGGCCCACAAAATGAGCAGTTCTTC.

This chain links TRBV7-9 with TRBJ2-5, with 7 bases lining up with TRBD1. Per germline, CDR1 SEHNR and CDR2 FQNEAQ (reference sequence). The CDR3 runs to 16 residues. The V segment lost 5 bases and the J segment 5 bases; nucleotides outside the gene matches: 14. CDR3 residues: CASSQGDPTHGETQYF. The CDR3 nucleotides read TGTGCCAGCAGCCAGGGGGACCCCACACATGGGGAGACCCAGTACTTC.

The rearrangement joins TRBV19 to TRBJ1-1, with TRBD1 identical over 7 bases. The V gene's germline CDR1 is LNHDA and CDR2 SQIVND (reference sequence). V lost 5 bases, J lost 8 bases, and 11 bases stayed unmatched. The CDR3 is 14 residues long. In nucleotides, the CDR3 is TGTGCCAGTAGTCTTAAGGGGGCGCGGCACGAAGCTTTCTTT. This translates into CASSLKGARHEAFF.

V and J are TRBV18 and TRBJ1-1; 7 bases agree with TRBD1. Losses at the gene ends were 2 bases for V and 1 base for J; bases not matched to a gene: 7. The germline V gene has CDR1 KGHSH and CDR2 LQKENI. CDR3 size: 16 residues. This CDR3 is CASSPLGQNPNTEAFF. CDR3 DNA sequence: TGTGCCAGCTCACCATTGGGACAGAACCCGAACACTGAAGCTTTCTTT.

The chain joins TRBV19 to TRBJ2-7; D is possibly TRBD1 (6 bases). Germline-derived CDR1 and CDR2 are LNHDA and SQIVND (reference sequence). CDR3 size: 14 residues. V lost 7 bases and J 0 bases, leaving 13 bases between the germline ends. CDR3 amino acids: CASMGWDNSYEQYF. The CDR3 DNA reads TGTGCCAGTATGGGCTGGGACAACTCCTACGAGCAGTACTTC.

V gene TRBV6-5 combines with J gene TRBJ1-4; TRBD1 aligns across 9 bases. The germline gives CDR1 MNHEY, CDR2 SVGAGI. The trim removed 0 bases at V and 8 bases at J, leaving 4 bases unmatched. CDR3 length: 15 residues. The CDR3 sequence: CASSYSGTGREKLFF. CDR3 DNA sequence: TGTGCCAGCAGTTACTCGGGGACAGGGCGAGAAAAACTGTTTTTT.

This clone came up a few times. V is TRBV7-2 and J is TRBJ2-3; weak D call: TRBD2 (6 bases). Germline values: CDR1 SGHTA, CDR2 FQGNSA. The V and J ends lost 5 bases and 10 bases respectively, with 22 bases between them. This CDR3 has 15 residues. Here the CDR3 DNA reads TGTGCCAGCAGCCCCGGAGGGACGAACCTTAATGCGCAGTATTTT. This codes for CASSPGGTNLNAQYF. The full variable domain, in which reference TRBV7-2 and TRBJ2-3 provide the parts outside the CDR3, is GAGVSQSPSNKVTEKGKDVELRCDPISGHTALYWYRQSLGQGLEFLIYFQGNSAPDKSGLPSDRFSAERTGGSVSTLTIQRTQQEDSAVYLCASSPGGTNLNAQYFGPGTRLTVL.

This sequence joins TRBV30 and TRBJ2-3, with 7 bases matching TRBD2. This CDR3 region has 13 residues. Trimming took 4 bases from V and 0 from J; bases not matched to a gene: 1. CDR1 and CDR2 (germline): GTSNPN, SVGIG (reference sequence). In nucleotides, the CDR3 is TGTGCCTGGACTAGCGGAAGCACAGATACGCAGTATTTT. Its translation: CAWTSGSTDTQYF.

The CDR3 DNA follows: TGTGCCAGCTCCCCAATAAGATCTCCGGGGGGGACCCAGTACTTC. Translation gives CASSPIRSPGGTQYF. The rearrangement uses TRBV18 and TRBJ2-5; 7 positions agree with TRBD2. This CDR3 is built from 15 residues. Unmatched junction bases numbered 14, after V lost 6 bases and J lost 7 bases. From germline, CDR1 is KGHSH and CDR2 LQKENI. Based on the CDR3 plus reference TRBV18 and TRBJ2-5, the full variable domain is NAGVMQNPRHLVRRRGQEARLRCSPMKGHSHVYWYRQLPEEGLKFMVYLQKENIIDESGMPKERFSAEFPKEGPSILRIQQVVRGDSAAYFCASSPIRSPGGTQYFGPGTRLLVL.

This chain links TRBV5-1 with TRBJ1-2; D remains ambiguous. The CDR3 is made up of 14 amino acids. V lost 0 bases and J lost 1, with 7 bases in between. Germline V gene sequence: CDR1 SGHRS, CDR2 YFSETQ. The CDR3 nucleotides are TGCGCCAGCAGCTTGGCCGGTCTTAACTATGGCTACACCTTC. Residues: CASSLAGLNYGYTF.

V and J are TRBV11-3 and TRBJ2-2; 12 bases are shared with TRBD2. The germline gives CDR1 SGHNT, CDR2 YENEEA. V dropped 4 bases and J dropped 1; count of bases not matched to a gene: 7. The CDR3 is 18 residues long. CDR3 loop: CASSSRLAGVRNTGELFF. For the CDR3, the DNA is TGTGCCAGCAGCTCAAGACTAGCGGGAGTTCGGAACACCGGGGAGCTGTTTTTT.